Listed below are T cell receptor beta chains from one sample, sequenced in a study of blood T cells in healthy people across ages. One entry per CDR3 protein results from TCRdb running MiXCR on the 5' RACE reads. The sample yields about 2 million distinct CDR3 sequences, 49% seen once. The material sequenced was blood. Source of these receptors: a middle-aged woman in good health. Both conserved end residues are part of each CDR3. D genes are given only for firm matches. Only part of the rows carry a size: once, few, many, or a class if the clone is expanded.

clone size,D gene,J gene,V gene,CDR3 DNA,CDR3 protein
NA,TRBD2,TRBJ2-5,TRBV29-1,TGCAGCGTACCAGCGGGGGTCGAGACCCAGTACTTC,CSVPAGVETQYF
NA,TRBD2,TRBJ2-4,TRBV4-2,TGTGCCAGCAGCCGTCCCCTAGCGGGGGGGGCTATAGCCAAAAATATTCAGTACTTC,CASSRPLAGGAIAKNIQYF
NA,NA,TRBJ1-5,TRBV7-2,TGTGCCAGCAGCTCAATAGGGGGGGGAATGCATCAGCCCCAGCATTTT,CASSSIGGGMHQPQHF
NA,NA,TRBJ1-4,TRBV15,TGTGCCACCACCGCGCGGTTCGGAGGCGAAAAACTGTTTTTT,CATTARFGGEKLFF
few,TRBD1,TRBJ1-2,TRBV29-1,TGCAGCGCCCAAAACCACCGGGACAGTGGGAACTATGGCTACACCTTC,CSAQNHRDSGNYGYTF
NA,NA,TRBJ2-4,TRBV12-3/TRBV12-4,TGTGCCAGCAGTCAAACACAGGGCGTCCAGTACTTC,CASSQTQGVQYF
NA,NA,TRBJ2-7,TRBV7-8,TGTGCCAGCAGCTTAGGGAATTGGGAGCAGTACTTC,CASSLGNWEQYF
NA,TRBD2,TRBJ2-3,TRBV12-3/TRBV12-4,TGTGCCAGCAGTGCCGGCGGGGGAATCTACACAGATACGCAGTATTTT,CASSAGGGIYTDTQYF
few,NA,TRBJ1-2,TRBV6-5,TGTGCCAGCAGTTACGGCGGTCAGGGAAGTTATGGCTACACCTTC,CASSYGGQGSYGYTF
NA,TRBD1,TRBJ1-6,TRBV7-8,TGTGCCAGCAGCCCGAAACGGACAGGGTCAAATTCACCCCTCCACTTT,CASSPKRTGSNSPLHF
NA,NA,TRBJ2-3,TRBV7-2,TGTGCCAGCAGCTTAGACTTTGGCTTTGGGGGCACAGATACGCAGTATTTT,CASSLDFGFGGTDTQYF
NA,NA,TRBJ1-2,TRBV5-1,TGCGCCAGCAGCCTGGACATCCTTGACTATGGCTACACCTTC,CASSLDILDYGYTF
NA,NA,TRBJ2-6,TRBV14,TGTGCCAGCAGCCCTCGATATACCAATCCCAGCTCTGGGGCCAACGTCCTGACTTTC,CASSPRYTNPSSGANVLTF
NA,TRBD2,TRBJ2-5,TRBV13,TGTACCAGCAGCTTACCCAGCGGGGGGACCGGGTGGAAGACCCAGTACTTC,CTSSLPSGGTGWKTQYF
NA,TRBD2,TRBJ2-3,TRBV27,TGTGCCAGCAGTTCGGGGGGCGCGCAGGTGGGACTAGGGACAGATACGCAGTATTTT,CASSSGGAQVGLGTDTQYF
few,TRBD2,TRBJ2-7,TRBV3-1,TGTGCCAGCAGCCAAGGACTAGCGGGGCTATACGAGCAGTACTTC,CASSQGLAGLYEQYF
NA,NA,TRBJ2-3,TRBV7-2,TGTGCCAGCAGCTTCGGTACGAGAGGTACAGATACGCAGTATTTT,CASSFGTRGTDTQYF
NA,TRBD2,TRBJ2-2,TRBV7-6,TGTGCCAGCAGCTTACTTCCGGGACTAGCGGGATCCGCGAACACCGGGGAGCTGTTTTTT,CASSLLPGLAGSANTGELFF
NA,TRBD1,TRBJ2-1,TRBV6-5,TGTGCCAGCAGCCCGGGGACAGGGTGGTCAAATGAGCAGTTCTTC,CASSPGTGWSNEQFF
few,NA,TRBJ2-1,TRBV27,TGTGCCAGCAGTCCCGTCTTAGCGACGGTAGGCTACAATGAGCAGTTCTTC,CASSPVLATVGYNEQFF
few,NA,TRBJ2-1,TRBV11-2,TGTGCCAGCAGCTTTCGGCTATTCGGGGACAACAATGAGCAGTTCTTC,CASSFRLFGDNNEQFF
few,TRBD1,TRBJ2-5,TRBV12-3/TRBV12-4,TGTGCCAGCAGGAGCACAGGGGGCAGAGAGACCCAGTACTTC,CASRSTGGRETQYF
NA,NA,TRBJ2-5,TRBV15,TGTGCCACCAGCAGAGCTTCCGGACGGGATGAGACCCAGTACTTC,CATSRASGRDETQYF
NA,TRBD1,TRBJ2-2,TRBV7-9,TGTGCCAGCAGCTTAGACAGGGGGAGGACCGGGGAGCTGTTTTTT,CASSLDRGRTGELFF
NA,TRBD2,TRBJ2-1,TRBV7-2,TGTGCCAGCAGCCCTGGTCGTTTAGCGGGTGACTACAATGAGCAGTTCTTC,CASSPGRLAGDYNEQFF
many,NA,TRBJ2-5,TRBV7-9,TGTGCCAGCAGCACCGCCGGTGAGACCCAGTACTTC,CASSTAGETQYF
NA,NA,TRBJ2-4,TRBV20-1,TGCAGTGCTTCCGATGGGACCCAGGTTATTCAGTACTTC,CSASDGTQVIQYF
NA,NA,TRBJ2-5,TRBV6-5,TGTGCCAGCAGTTACTCGAAGCTTATATCTGGGGAGACCCAGTACTTC,CASSYSKLISGETQYF
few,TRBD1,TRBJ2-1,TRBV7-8,TGTGCCAGCAGCTCGGGACAGGGGAACCCCTACAATGAGCAGTTCTTC,CASSSGQGNPYNEQFF
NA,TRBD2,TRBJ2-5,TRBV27,TGTGCCAGCAGTTCCTCTCCTAGCGGGGGGCAAGAGACCCAGTACTTC,CASSSSPSGGQETQYF
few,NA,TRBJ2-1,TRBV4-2,TGTGCCAGCAGCCAAGAAGCAGGTTCGGGTACGGATGAGCAGTTCTTC,CASSQEAGSGTDEQFF
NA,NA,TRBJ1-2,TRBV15,TGTGCCACCAGCAGAGATCAGGGGACCTATGGCTACACCTTC,CATSRDQGTYGYTF
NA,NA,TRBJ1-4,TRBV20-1,TGCAGTGCCCGGTCGGGGGCAGACAATGAAAAACTGTTTTTT,CSARSGADNEKLFF
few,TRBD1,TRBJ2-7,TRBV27,TGTGCCAGCAGTCTCGCCCCCGGGACAGGGTTCGAGCAGTACTTC,CASSLAPGTGFEQYF
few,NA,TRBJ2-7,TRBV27,TGTGCCAGCAGTAGGGTGGGGGTGACCTACGAGCAGTACTTC,CASSRVGVTYEQYF
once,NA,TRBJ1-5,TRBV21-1,TGTGCCAGCAGCAAAGCGCTAGGGGGGGCTAGCAATCAGCCCCAGCATTTT,CASSKALGGASNQPQHF
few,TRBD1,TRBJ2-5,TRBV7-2,TGTGCCAGCAGCTCAACCGGGACAGGGATTCGAGAGACCCAGTACTTC,CASSSTGTGIRETQYF
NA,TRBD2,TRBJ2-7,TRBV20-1,TGCAGTGCTAGTTGGACTAGCGGGGGGCCCGGGCAGCCTTTCGAGCAGTACTTC,CSASWTSGGPGQPFEQYF
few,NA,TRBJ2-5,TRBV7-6,TGTGCCAGCAGCTTAGCGCTAACGGGGATTGGGGAGACCCAGTACTTC,CASSLALTGIGETQYF
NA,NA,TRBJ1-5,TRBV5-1,TGCGCCAGCAGCGTTAGACCAGATCAACCCCAGCATTTT,CASSVRPDQPQHF
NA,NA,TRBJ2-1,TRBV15,TGTGCCACCAGCAGAGATCTCGGGGGAGCATACAATGAGCAGTTCTTC,CATSRDLGGAYNEQFF
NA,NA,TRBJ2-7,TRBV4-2,TGTGCCAGCAGCCGTAGTGACAATGAGCAGTACTTC,CASSRSDNEQYF
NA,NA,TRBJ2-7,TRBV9,TGTGCCAGCACTATAGCGGGCAGGGGGTCCTACAATGAGCAGTACTTC,CASTIAGRGSYNEQYF
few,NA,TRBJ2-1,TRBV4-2,TGTGCCAGCAGCCAAGCGACGGGGGGCGCTTACAATGAGCAGTTCTTC,CASSQATGGAYNEQFF
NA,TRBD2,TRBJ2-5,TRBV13,TGTGCCTGCAGCCAAGGGACTACGGAGACCCAGTACTTC,CACSQGTTETQYF
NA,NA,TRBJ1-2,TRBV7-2,TGTGCCTGCAGCTTATACGAAGGAGCCGTCTACACCTTC,CACSLYEGAVYTF
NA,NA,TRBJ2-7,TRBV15,TGTGCCACCAGCAGAGATCCGGGGGGCCTATCCTACGAGCAGTACTTC,CATSRDPGGLSYEQYF
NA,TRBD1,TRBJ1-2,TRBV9,TGTGCCAGCAGCCTTCGCTGGACAGGGGGCTCTGGCTACACCTTC,CASSLRWTGGSGYTF
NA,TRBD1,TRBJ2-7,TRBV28,TGTGCCAGCAGTTCCGCCGGGACAGGGGGCAAATACGAGCAGTACTTC,CASSSAGTGGKYEQYF
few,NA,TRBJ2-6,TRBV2,TGTGCCAGCAGTGAGGGTCAATTCTCTGGGGCCAACGTCCTGACTTTC,CASSEGQFSGANVLTF